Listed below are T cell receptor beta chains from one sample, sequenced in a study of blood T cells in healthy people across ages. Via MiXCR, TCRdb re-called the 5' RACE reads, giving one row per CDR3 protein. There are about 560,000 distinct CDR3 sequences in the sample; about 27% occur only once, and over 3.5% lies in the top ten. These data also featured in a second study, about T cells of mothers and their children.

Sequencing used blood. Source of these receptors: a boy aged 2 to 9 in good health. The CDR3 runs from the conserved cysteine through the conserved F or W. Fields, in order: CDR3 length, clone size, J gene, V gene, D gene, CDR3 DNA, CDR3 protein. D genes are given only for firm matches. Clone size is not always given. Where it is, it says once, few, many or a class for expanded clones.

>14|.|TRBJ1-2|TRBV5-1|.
TGCGCCAGCAGCTTGGCCAACAGGGAGGATGGCTACACCTTC
CASSLANREDGYTF
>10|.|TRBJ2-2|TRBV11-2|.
TGTGCCAGCTTCCACGGGGAGCTGTCTTTT
CASFHGELSF
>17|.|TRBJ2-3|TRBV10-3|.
TGTGCCATCAGTGAGTCGGCCTTTTCACCTGGCACAGATACGCAGTATTTT
CAISESAFSPGTDTQYF
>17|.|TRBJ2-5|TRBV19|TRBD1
TGTGCCAGTAGTATAGATCTTCGGGACAGGGAAGGAGAGACCCAGTACTTC
CASSIDLRDREGETQYF
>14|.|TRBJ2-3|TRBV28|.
TGTGCCAGCAGTTTTCCCGGAGGGGGAGATACGCAGTATTTT
CASSFPGGGDTQYF
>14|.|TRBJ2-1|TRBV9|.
TGTGCCAGCAACCCTTCACCCGGAGGTGATGAGCAGTTCTTC
CASNPSPGGDEQFF
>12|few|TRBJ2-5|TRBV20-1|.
TGCAGTGCTGTTCCCTTACAAGAGACCCAGTACTTC
CSAVPLQETQYF
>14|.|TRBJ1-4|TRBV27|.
TGTGCCAGCAGTTTATCCCAGAGCAATGAAAAACTGTTTTTT
CASSLSQSNEKLFF
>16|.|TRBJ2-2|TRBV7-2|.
TGTGCCAGCAGCTCGAGAATGGGACCGAACACCGGGGAGCTGTTTTTT
CASSSRMGPNTGELFF
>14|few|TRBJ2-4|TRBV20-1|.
TGCAGTGCTATCAACCGGGACTTCATCAACATTCAGTACTTC
CSAINRDFINIQYF